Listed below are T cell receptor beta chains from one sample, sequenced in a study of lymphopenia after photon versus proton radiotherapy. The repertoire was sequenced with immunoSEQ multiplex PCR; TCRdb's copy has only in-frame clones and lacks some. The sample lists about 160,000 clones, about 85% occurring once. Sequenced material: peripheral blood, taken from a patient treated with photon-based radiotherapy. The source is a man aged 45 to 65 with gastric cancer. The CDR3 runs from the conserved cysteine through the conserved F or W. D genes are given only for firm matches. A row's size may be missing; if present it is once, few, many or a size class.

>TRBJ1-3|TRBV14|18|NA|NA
CASSQEGVLWSSGNTIYF
TGTGCCAGCAGCCAAGAGGGGGTCCTATGGAGCTCTGGAAACACCATATATTTT
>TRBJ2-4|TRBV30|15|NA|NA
CAWNLGPIAKNIQYF
TGTGCCTGGAATCTCGGGCCGATAGCCAAAAACATTCAGTACTTC
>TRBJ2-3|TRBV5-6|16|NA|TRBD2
CASSLRTSDSTDTQYF
TGTGCCAGCAGCCTCAGGACTAGCGATTCCACAGATACGCAGTATTTT
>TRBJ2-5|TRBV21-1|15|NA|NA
CASSKAAQGVETQYF
TGTGCCAGCAGCAAAGCCGCTCAGGGAGTAGAGACCCAGTACTTC
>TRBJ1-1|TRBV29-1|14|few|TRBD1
CSVVPGQGGTEAFF
TGCAGCGTTGTCCCCGGACAGGGCGGCACTGAAGCTTTCTTT
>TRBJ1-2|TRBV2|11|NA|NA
CASSSRGGYTF
TGTGCCAGCAGTTCCAGGGGAGGCTACACCTTC
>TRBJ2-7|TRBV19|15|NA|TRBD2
CASSMVTGGAYEQYF
TGTGCCAGTAGTATGGTGACGGGGGGAGCCTACGAGCAGTACTTC
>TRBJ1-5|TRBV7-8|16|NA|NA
CASSLESVYSNQPQHF
TGTGCCAGCAGCTTAGAGTCGGTTTATAGCAATCAGCCCCAGCATTTT
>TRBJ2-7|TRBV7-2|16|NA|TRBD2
CASSLMPTSGGGEQYF
TGTGCCAGCAGCTTAATGCCCACTAGCGGCGGGGGCGAGCAGTACTTC
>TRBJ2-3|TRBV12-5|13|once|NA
CASGSDSTDTQYF
TGTGCTAGTGGTTCGGACTCCACAGATACGCAGTATTTT
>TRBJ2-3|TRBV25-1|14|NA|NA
CASSDKSRTDTQYF
TGTGCCAGCAGTGATAAATCCAGAACAGATACGCAGTATTTT
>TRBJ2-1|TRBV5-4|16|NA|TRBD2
CASSSGLAGAINEQFF
TGTGCCAGCAGCTCCGGACTAGCGGGAGCAATAAATGAGCAGTTCTTC
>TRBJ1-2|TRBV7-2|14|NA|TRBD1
CASSLGQGANGYTF
TGTGCCAGCAGCCTAGGACAGGGGGCGAATGGCTACACCTTC
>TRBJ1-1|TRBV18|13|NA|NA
CASSPLDLVSAFF
TGTGCCAGCTCACCACTGGACCTCGTGAGTGCTTTCTTT
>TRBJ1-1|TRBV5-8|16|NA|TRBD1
CASSLAGQGLNTEAFF
TGTGCCAGCAGCTTGGCCGGACAGGGACTGAACACTGAAGCTTTCTTT
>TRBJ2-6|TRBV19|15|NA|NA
CASSTDRAGANVLTF
TGTGCCAGTAGTACCGATAGGGCTGGGGCCAACGTCCTGACTTTC
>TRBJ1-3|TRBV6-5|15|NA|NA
CASSRTGDSGNTIYF
TGTGCCAGCTCGAGAACAGGCGACTCTGGAAACACCATATATTTT
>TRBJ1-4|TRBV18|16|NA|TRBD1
CASSPQGAATNEKLFF
TGTGCCAGCTCACCACAGGGGGCCGCTACTAATGAAAAACTGTTTTTT
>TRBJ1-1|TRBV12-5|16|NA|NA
CASGLVSGAGVTEAFF
TGTGCTAGTGGTTTGGTATCGGGGGCCGGTGTCACTGAAGCTTTCTTT
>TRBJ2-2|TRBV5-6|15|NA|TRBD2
CASSFGGSLTGELFF
TGTGCCAGCAGCTTCGGCGGGAGCTTGACCGGGGAGCTGTTTTTT
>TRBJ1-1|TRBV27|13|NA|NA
CASSSWTASEAFF
TGTGCCAGCAGTTCATGGACGGCTTCTGAAGCTTTCTTT
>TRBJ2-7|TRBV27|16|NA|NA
CASRQYRGFDSYEQYF
TGTGCCAGCAGACAATATAGGGGTTTTGACTCCTACGAGCAGTACTTC
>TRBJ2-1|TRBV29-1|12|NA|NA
CSGRRGSAEQFF
TGCAGTGGCCGTCGGGGTTCCGCTGAGCAGTTCTTC
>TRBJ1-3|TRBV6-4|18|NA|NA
CASSDGGTGRSSGNTIYF
TGTGCCAGCAGTGACGGGGGAACGGGGAGGAGCTCTGGAAACACCATATATTTT
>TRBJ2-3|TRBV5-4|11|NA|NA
CASSVTDTQYF
TGTGCCAGCAGCGTCACAGATACGCAGTATTTT
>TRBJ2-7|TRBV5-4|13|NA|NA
CASSSGRGYEQYF
TGTGCCAGCAGCTCCGGACGGGGCTACGAGCAGTACTTC
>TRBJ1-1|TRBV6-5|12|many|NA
CASRTGNTEAFF
TGTGCCAGCAGGACAGGGAACACTGAAGCTTTCTTT
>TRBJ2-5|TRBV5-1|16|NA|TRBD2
CASSLGAGGPLETQYF
TGCGCCAGCAGCTTGGGTGCGGGAGGGCCTCTCGAGACCCAGTACTTC
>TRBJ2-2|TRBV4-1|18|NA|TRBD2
CASSQGGLARGDTGELFF
TGCGCCAGCAGCCAAGGGGGACTAGCGAGGGGTGACACCGGGGAGCTGTTTTTT
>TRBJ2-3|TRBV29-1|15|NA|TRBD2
CSVAGTSGSTDTQYF
TGCAGCGTTGCAGGGACTAGCGGGAGCACAGATACGCAGTATTTT
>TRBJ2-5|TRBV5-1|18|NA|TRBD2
CASSLGTSGRAIAKTQYF
TGCGCCAGCAGCTTAGGTACTAGCGGGAGGGCCATCGCGAAGACCCAGTACTTC
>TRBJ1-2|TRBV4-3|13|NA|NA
CASSPRSGDGYTF
TGCGCCAGCAGCCCTCGCTCAGGGGATGGCTACACCTTC
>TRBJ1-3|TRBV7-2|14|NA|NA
CASSRVRTGNTIYF
TGTGCCAGCAGCCGCGTAAGGACTGGAAACACCATATATTTT
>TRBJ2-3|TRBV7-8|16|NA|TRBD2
CASSYLAGVGTDTQYF
TGTGCCAGCAGCTACTTAGCGGGAGTGGGAACAGATACGCAGTATTTT
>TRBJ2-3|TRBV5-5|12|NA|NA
CASSPPRDTQYF
TGTGCCAGCAGCCCCCCCAGGGATACGCAGTATTTT
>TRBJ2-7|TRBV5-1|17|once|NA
CASSLEDRLAGTYEQYF
TGCGCCAGCAGCTTGGAAGACCGGCTAGCCGGGACCTACGAGCAGTACTTC
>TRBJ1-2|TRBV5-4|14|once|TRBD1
CASSPGQGAHGYTF
TGTGCCAGCAGCCCGGGACAGGGGGCCCATGGCTACACCTTC
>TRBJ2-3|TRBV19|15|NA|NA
CASSIASLRADTQYF
TGTGCCAGTAGTATAGCCTCACTCCGGGCAGATACGCAGTATTTT
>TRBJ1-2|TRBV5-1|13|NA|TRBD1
CASSPGTGGGYTF
TGCGCCAGCAGCCCGGGGACAGGGGGTGGCTACACCTTC
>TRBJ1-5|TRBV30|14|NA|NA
CAWSREGGSKPQHF
TGTGCCTGGAGTAGGGAAGGAGGGTCTAAGCCCCAGCATTTT
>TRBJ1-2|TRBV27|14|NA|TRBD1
CASSFTGGGYGYTF
TGTGCCAGCAGTTTTACAGGGGGGGGCTATGGCTACACCTTC
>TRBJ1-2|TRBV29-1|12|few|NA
CSVEFLWGGYTF
TGCAGCGTTGAATTCCTGTGGGGCGGCTACACCTTC
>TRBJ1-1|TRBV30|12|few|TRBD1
CAWGQGNTEAFF
TGTGCCTGGGGACAGGGGAACACTGAAGCTTTCTTT
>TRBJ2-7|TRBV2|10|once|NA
CASSGLAQYF
TGTGCCAGCAGTGGCCTGGCTCAGTACTTC
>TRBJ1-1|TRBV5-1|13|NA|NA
CASTSGQNTEAFF
TGCGCCAGCACATCGGGGCAGAACACTGAAGCTTTCTTT